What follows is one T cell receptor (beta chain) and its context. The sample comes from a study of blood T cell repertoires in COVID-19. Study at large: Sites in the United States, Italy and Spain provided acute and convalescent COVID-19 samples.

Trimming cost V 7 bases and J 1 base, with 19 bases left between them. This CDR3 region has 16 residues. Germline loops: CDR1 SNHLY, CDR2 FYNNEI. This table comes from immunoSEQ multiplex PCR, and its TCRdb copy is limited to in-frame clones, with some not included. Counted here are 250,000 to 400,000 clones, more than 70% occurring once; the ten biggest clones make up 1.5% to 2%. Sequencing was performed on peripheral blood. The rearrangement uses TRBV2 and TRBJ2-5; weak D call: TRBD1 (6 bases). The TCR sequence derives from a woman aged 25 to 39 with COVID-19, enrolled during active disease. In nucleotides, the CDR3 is TGTGCCAGCAATAACAGGGAATCCCAGCTCCAAGAGACCCAGTACTTC. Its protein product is CASNNRESQLQETQYF.